Sequencing of this T cell receptor (beta chain) was carried out in a study of CD8+ T cells in alopecia areata. Overall study context: Tofacitinib therapy took 6 to 18 months; 6 months off drug came after.

The CDR3 consists of 14 residues. Trimming cost V 1 base and J 3 bases, with 9 bases left between them. Germline values: CDR1 LGHNT, CDR2 FRNRAP. Following RNA extraction, reverse transcription yielded cDNA that acted as the sequencing template. The protocol was immunoSEQ multiplex PCR, while the TCRdb copy is restricted to in-frame clones and leaves out a portion. The repertoire holds 60,000 to 90,000 clones, approximately 66% seen once, with roughly a quarter in the top ten. Stated treatment: oral pan-JAK inhibitor, 5-10 mg twice daily. This clone came up many times. The same CDR3 arises from other DNA sequences in this sample as well.

The material was CD8+ T cells sorted from blood, obtained at week 24, from a patient treated with tofacitinib. This chain links TRBV12-5 with TRBJ1-1, with D perhaps matching TRBD1 (5 bases). This clonotype originated in a human donor with alopecia areata. The chain's CDR3 is CASGLGLGDTEAFF. As DNA, the CDR3 is TGTGCTAGTGGTTTGGGTCTAGGGGACACTGAAGCTTTCTTT.